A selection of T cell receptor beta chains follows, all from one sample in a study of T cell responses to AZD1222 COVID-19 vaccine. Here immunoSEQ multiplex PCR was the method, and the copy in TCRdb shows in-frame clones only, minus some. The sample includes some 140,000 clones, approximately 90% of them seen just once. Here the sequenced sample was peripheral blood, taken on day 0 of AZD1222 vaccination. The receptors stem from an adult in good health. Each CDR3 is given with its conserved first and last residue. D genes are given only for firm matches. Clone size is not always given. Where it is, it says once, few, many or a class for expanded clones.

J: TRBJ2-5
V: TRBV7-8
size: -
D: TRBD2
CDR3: CASSLAQLAVSQETQYF
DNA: TGTGCCAGCAGCTTAGCGCAACTAGCGGTATCCCAAGAGACCCAGTACTTC

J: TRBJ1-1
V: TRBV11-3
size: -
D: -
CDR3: CASSLDQWVTGARTEAFF
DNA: TGTGCCAGCAGCTTAGATCAGTGGGTGACAGGAGCGAGGACTGAAGCTTTCTTT

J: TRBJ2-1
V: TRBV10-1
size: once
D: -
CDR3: CASGVLGAYNEQFF
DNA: TGCGCCAGCGGAGTTTTGGGAGCGTACAATGAGCAGTTCTTC

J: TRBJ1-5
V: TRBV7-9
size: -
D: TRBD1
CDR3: CASSILQGADQPQHF
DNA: TGTGCCAGCAGCATTCTACAGGGGGCGGATCAGCCCCAGCATTTT

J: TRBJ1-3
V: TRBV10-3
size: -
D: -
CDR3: CAISRDQKGNTIYF
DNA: TGTGCCATCTCCCGGGACCAAAAAGGAAACACCATATATTTT

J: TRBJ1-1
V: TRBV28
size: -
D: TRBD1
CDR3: CASSVPTGRTEAFF
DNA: TGTGCCAGCAGTGTACCGACAGGGCGCACTGAAGCTTTCTTT

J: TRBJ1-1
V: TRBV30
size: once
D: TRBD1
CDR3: CACTGTGVRYTEAFF
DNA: TGTGCCTGTACCGGGACAGGGGTCCGGTACACTGAAGCTTTCTTT

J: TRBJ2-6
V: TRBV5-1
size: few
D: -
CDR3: CASSLEASGLWSGANVLTF
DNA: TGCGCCAGCAGCTTGGAGGCGTCAGGGTTGTGGTCTGGGGCCAACGTCCTGACTTTC

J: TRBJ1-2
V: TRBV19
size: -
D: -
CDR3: CASSIGGETAGYTF
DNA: TGTGCCAGTAGTATAGGGGGGGAAACGGCTGGCTACACCTTC

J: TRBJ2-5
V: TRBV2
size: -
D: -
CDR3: CASSEAPALQETQYF
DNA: TGTGCCAGCAGTGAAGCGCCGGCACTTCAAGAGACCCAGTACTTC

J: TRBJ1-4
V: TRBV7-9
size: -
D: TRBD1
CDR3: CASSSPPWDRGTANEKLFF
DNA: TGTGCCAGCAGCTCCCCCCCCTGGGACAGGGGGACGGCTAATGAAAAACTGTTTTTT

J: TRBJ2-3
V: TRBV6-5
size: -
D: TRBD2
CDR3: CASSYLAGATDTQYF
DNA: TGTGCCAGCAGTTACCTAGCGGGAGCAACAGATACGCAGTATTTT

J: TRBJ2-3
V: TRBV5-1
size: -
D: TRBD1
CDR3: CASSLRQGASSTQYF
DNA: TGCGCCAGCAGCTTGAGACAGGGGGCTTCTAGTACGCAGTATTTT

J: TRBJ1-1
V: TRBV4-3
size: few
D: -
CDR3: CASSQEVALGTEAFF
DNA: TGCGCCAGCAGCCAAGAGGTTGCACTCGGCACTGAAGCTTTCTTT

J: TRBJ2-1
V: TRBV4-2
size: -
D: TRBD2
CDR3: CASKETSGLNEQFF
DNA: TGTGCCTCCAAAGAGACTAGCGGGCTCAATGAGCAGTTCTTC

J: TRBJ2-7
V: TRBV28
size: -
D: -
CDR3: CASSPHREQYF
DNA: TGTGCCAGCAGTCCCCACCGAGAGCAGTACTTC

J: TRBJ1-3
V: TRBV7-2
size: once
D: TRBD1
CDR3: CASSLYTGQVSGNTIYF
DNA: TGTGCCAGCAGCCTGTATACGGGACAGGTTTCTGGAAACACCATATATTTT

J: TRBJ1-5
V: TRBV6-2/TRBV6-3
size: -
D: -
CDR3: CASSFPGDQPQHF
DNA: TGTGCCAGCAGTTTCCCAGGAGATCAGCCCCAGCATTTT

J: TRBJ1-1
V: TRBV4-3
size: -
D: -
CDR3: CASSQDREGTDTEAFF
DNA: TGCGCCAGCAGCCAAGATCGGGAGGGGACGGACACTGAAGCTTTCTTT

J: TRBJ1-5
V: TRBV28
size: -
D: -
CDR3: CASRGGNQPQHF
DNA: TGTGCCAGCAGAGGGGGTAATCAGCCCCAGCATTTT

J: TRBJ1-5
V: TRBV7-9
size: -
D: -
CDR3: CASSGPGWERQPQHF
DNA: TGTGCCAGCAGCGGGCCGGGCTGGGAACGTCAGCCCCAGCATTTT

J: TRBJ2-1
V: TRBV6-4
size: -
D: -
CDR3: CASSLNREYNEQFF
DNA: TGTGCCAGCAGTTTAAACAGGGAGTACAATGAGCAGTTCTTC

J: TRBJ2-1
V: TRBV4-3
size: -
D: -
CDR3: CASSQVSAGRNEQFF
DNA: TGCGCCAGCAGCCAAGTTTCGGCAGGGAGAAATGAGCAGTTCTTC

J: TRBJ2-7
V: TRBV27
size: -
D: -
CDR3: CASSPRRSYEQYF
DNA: TGTGCCAGCAGCCCCCGTCGGTCCTACGAGCAGTACTTC

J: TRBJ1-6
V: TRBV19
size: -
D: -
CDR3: CASSMGNSPLHF
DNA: TGTGCCAGTAGTATGGGGAACTCACCCCTCCACTTT

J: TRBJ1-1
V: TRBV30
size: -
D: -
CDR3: CAWSAGIPSTEAFF
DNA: TGTGCCTGGAGTGCGGGGATACCATCCACTGAAGCTTTCTTT

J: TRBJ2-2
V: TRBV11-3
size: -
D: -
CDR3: CASSSSGPDLFF
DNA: TGTGCCAGCAGCTCAAGCGGTCCGGATCTGTTTTTT

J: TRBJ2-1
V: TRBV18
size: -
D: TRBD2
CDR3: CASSPRTSGTYNEQFF
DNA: TGTGCCAGCTCACCGAGGACTAGCGGGACCTACAATGAGCAGTTCTTC

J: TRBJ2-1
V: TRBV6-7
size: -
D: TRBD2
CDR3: CASSYLAGGFNEQFF
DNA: TGTGCCAGCAGTTACCTAGCGGGAGGGTTTAATGAGCAGTTCTTC

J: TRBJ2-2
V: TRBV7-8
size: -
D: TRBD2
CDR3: CASSLARLAVNTGELFF
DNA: TGTGCCAGCAGCTTAGCGAGGCTAGCGGTGAACACCGGGGAGCTGTTTTTT

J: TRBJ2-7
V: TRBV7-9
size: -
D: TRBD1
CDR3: CASSPPGTGKAYEQYF
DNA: TGTGCCAGCAGCCCCCCCGGGACAGGGAAGGCCTACGAGCAGTACTTC

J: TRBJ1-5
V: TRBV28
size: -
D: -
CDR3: CASTLQLYQPQHF
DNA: TGTGCCAGCACCCTTCAGCTGTATCAGCCCCAGCATTTT

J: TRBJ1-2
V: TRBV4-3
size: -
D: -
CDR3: CASSRDTYGYTF
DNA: TGCGCCAGCAGCCGCGACACTTATGGCTACACCTTC

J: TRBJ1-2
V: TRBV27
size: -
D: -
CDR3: CASRSLRQAPNYGYTF
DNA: TGTGCCAGCAGGTCCCTCCGACAGGCTCCTAACTATGGCTACACCTTC

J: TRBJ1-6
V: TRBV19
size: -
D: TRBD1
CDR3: CASSLGQGNSPLHF
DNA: TGTGCCAGTAGCCTGGGACAGGGAAATTCACCCCTCCACTTT

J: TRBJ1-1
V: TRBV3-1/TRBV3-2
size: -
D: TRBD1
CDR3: CASSQEPGGQGLARTTEAFF
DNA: TGTGCCAGCAGCCAAGAACCCGGGGGACAGGGGTTAGCTCGGACCACTGAAGCTTTCTTT

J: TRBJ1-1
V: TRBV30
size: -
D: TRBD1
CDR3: CAWRAGTAEAFF
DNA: TGTGCCTGGAGGGCTGGGACAGCTGAAGCTTTCTTT

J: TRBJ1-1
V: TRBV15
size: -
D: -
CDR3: CATSRDGSGTNTEAFF
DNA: TGTGCCACCAGCAGAGATGGTTCGGGGACGAACACTGAAGCTTTCTTT

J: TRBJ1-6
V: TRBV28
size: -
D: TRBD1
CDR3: CASSLTGVNSPLHF
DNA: TGTGCCAGCAGTTTGACAGGGGTTAATTCACCCCTCCACTTT

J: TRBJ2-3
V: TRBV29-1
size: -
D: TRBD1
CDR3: CSARQGSTDTQYF
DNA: TGCAGCGCACGACAGGGAAGCACAGATACGCAGTATTTT

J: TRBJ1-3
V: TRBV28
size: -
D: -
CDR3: CATYREDGNTIYF
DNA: TGTGCCACGTACAGAGAGGATGGAAACACCATATATTTT

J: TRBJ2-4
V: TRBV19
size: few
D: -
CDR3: CASSMGGGVAKNIQYF
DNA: TGTGCCAGTAGTATGGGAGGCGGGGTAGCCAAAAACATTCAGTACTTC

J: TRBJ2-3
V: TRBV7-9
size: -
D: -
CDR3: CASSPALRTDTQYF
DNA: TGTGCCAGCAGCCCAGCCCTTCGGACAGATACGCAGTATTTT

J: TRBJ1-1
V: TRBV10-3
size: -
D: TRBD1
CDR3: CAISELTGTGSRTEAFF
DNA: TGTGCCATCAGTGAGCTGACCGGGACAGGCAGTAGAACTGAAGCTTTCTTT

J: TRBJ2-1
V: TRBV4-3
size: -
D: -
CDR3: CASSQDDTLGYNEQFF
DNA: TGCGCCAGCAGCCAAGATGATACCTTGGGGTACAATGAGCAGTTCTTC

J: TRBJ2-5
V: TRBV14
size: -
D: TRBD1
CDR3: CASSQVKGAYFKTQYF
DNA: TGTGCCAGCAGCCAAGTCAAGGGGGCGTATTTTAAGACCCAGTACTTC

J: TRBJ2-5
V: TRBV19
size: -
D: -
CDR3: CASTIGAGVKTQYF
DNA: TGTGCCAGTACCATTGGGGCAGGGGTAAAGACCCAGTACTTC

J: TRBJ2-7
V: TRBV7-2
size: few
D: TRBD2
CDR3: CASSLRAGTSGSYEQYF
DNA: TGTGCCAGCAGCTTACGAGCCGGGACTAGCGGGAGTTACGAGCAGTACTTC

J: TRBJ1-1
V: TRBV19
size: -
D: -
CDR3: CASSLGQNTEAFF
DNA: TGTGCCAGTAGCCTGGGCCAGAACACTGAAGCTTTCTTT

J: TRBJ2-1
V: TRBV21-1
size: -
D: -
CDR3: CASSTPRTSIRTPPCNEQFF
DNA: TGTGCCAGCAGCACCCCCAGGACTAGCATACGCACCCCCCCCTGCAATGAGCAGTTCTTC

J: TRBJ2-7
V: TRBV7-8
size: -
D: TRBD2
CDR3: CASSLTPAGGYEQYF
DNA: TGTGCCAGCAGCTTAACTCCAGCGGGAGGCTACGAGCAGTACTTC

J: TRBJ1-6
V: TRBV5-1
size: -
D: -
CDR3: CASSLTGPNSPLHF
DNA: TGCGCCAGCAGCTTGACAGGCCCCAATTCACCCCTCCACTTT

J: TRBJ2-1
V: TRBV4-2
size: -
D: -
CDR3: CASSQDRGGPPYNEQFF
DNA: TGTGCCAGCAGCCAAGATCGAGGCGGTCCACCTTACAATGAGCAGTTCTTC

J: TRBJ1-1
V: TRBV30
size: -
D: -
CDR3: CAWSDSAYEAFF
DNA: TGTGCCTGGAGTGACAGCGCCTATGAAGCTTTCTTT

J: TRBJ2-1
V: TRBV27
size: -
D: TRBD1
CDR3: CASSWTGGTNEQFF
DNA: TGTGCCAGCAGTTGGACAGGGGGCACGAATGAGCAGTTCTTC

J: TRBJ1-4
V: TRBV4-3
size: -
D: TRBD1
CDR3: CASSQDYRGNEKLFF
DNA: TGCGCCAGCAGCCAAGACTACAGGGGAAATGAAAAACTGTTTTTT

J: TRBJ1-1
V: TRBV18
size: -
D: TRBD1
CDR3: CASSQRTGEAFF
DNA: TGTGCCAGCTCCCAGAGGACAGGTGAAGCTTTCTTT

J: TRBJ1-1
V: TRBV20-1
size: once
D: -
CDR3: CSASSWDSPNTEAFF
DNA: TGCAGTGCTAGTAGTTGGGACTCACCGAACACTGAAGCTTTCTTT